Ten or more counts support the clone carrying this T cell receptor (beta chain). Time point: newly diagnosed GD, antithyroid drugs for less than 3 months. Construction of the TCR library relied on RNA isolated from PBMCs. The data were obtained in a study of regulatory T cells in long-lasting Graves disease. The authors built TCR beta libraries using iRepertoire HTBI primers and Arm-PCR of CDR3 regions. In TCRdb, the multiplex PCR reads were re-called with MiXCR into one record per CDR3 protein. The sample lists more than 450,000 distinct CDR3 sequences, 15% to 20% occurring once. V was shortened by 1 base and J by 2 bases, with 13 bases between the two germline ends. The CDR3 length is 16 residues. Germline CDR1 is SGHVS and CDR2 is FNYEAQ. Separately, the same data were catalogued under a study of T cells in Graves' hyperthyroidism and ophthalmopathy. That source reports: Stable disease denoted Graves' hyperthyroidism without ophthalmopathy progression within 18 months. Uncontrolled infection, other autoimmune disease, pregnancy or lactation disqualified patients from enrolment. Initially, a first-round RT-PCR of the TCR CDR3 employed the HTBI primer set.

The clonotype was recovered from a man between 40 and 49 years old with Graves disease. V is TRBV7-6 and J is TRBJ2-3; the D gene is possibly TRBD1 (5 bases). The source was peripheral blood mononuclear cells (PBMCs), collected at new diagnosis, from a patient treated with antithyroid drugs. DNA for the CDR3: TGTGCCAGCAGCTTAGAGGGCCAGGGCCCCACAGATACGCAGTATTTT. Translated: CASSLEGQGPTDTQYF.